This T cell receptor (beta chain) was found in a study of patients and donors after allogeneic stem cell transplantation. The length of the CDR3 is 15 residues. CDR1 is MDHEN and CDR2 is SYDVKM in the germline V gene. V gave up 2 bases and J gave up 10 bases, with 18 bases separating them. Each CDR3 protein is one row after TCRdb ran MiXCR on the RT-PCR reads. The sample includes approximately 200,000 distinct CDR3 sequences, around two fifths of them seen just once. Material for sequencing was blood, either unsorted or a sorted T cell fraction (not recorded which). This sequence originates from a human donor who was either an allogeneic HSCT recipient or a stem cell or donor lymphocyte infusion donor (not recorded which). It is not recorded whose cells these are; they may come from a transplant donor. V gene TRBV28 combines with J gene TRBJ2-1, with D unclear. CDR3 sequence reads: CASSLIGQTISEQFF. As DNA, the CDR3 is TGTGCCAGCAGTTTAATCGGGCAAACGATTAGCGAGCAGTTCTTC.